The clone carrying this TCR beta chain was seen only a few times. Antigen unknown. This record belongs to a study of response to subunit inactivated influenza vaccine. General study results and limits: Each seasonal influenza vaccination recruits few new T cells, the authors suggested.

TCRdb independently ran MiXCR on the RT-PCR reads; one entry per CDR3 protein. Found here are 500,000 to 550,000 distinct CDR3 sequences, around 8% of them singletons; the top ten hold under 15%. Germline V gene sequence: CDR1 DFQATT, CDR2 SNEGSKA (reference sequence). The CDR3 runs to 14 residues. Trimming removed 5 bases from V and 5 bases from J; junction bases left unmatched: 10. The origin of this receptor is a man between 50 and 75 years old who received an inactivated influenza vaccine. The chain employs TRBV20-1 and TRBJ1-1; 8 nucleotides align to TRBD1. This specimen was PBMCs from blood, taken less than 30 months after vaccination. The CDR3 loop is CSAGRDRGRTEAFF. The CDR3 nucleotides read TGCAGTGCTGGGCGAGACAGGGGTCGAACTGAAGCTTTCTTT.